The present T cell receptor beta chain was sequenced within a study of blood T cells in healthy people across ages. Using a J-beta primer mix together with a sample-barcoded 5' primer, a second PCR was run for roughly 7 to 12 cycles. TCRdb reprocessed the 5' RACE reads with MiXCR, giving one entry per CDR3 protein. The sample has about 2 million distinct CDR3 sequences, 49% seen once. Sequencing used blood. This receptor was taken from a woman aged 40 to 49 in good health.

CDR3 sequence (DNA): TGTGCCAGCAGGGGAGACTACGGGAGCTCCTACAATGAGCAGTTCTTC. Translated: CASRGDYGSSYNEQFF. V is TRBV28 and J is TRBJ2-1; tentatively, D is TRBD2 (6 bases). Per germline, CDR1 MDHEN and CDR2 SYDVKM. Between the trimmed V and J ends, which lost 6 bases and 0 bases, there was a span of 15 bases. This CDR3 contains 16 residues.